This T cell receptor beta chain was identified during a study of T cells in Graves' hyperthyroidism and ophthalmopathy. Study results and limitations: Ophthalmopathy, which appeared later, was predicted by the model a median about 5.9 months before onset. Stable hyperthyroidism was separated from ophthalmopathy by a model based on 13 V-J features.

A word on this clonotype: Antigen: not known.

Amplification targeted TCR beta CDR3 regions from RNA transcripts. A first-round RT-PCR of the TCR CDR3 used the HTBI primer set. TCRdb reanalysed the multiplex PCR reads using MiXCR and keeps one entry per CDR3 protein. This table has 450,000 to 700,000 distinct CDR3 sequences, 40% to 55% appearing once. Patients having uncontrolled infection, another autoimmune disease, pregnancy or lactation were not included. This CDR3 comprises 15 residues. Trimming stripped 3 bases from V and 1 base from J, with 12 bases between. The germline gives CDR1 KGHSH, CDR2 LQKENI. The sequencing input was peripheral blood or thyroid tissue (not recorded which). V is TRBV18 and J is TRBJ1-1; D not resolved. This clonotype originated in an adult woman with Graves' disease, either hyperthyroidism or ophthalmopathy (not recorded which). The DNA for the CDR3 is TGTGCCAGCTCACCCGGAAGGGTGGGGAACACTGAAGCTTTCTTT. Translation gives CASSPGRVGNTEAFF.